This T cell receptor (beta chain) was captured in a study of CD8 T cells in ankylosing spondylitis. The CDR3 extends over 14 amino acids. Trimming took off 5 bases at V and 2 bases at J, with 10 bases between the two ends. This clonotype was observed many times. TCRdb recomputed calls from the 5' RACE reads with MiXCR, one row per CDR3 protein. The sample contains about 320,000 distinct CDR3 sequences, roughly 11% of which appear only once. This sequence joins TRBV12-3 or TRBV12-4 and TRBJ1-3; no clear D gene. Sequenced input: blood, either unsorted or a sorted T cell fraction (not recorded which). The clonotype comes from a female donor with ankylosing spondylitis or in good health (not recorded which). The CDR3 coding sequence is TGTGCCAGCAGTACGAGGACTCCTGGAAACACCATATATTTT. It yields the protein CASSTRTPGNTIYF.